Below, 20 T cell receptor beta chains from the same sample are listed, as sequenced in a study of technical replicates of blood from several donors. Assay: immunoSEQ multiplex PCR; the TCRdb copy retains only in-frame clones and omits some. The profile shows 95,000 to 100,000 clones, 90% to 97% of them singletons. The sample comprised T cells isolated from PBMCs. The receptors come from a human donor in good health.

In this sample, this clone turned up once. The chain recombines TRBV11-3 with TRBJ1-1, with no clear D. This CDR3 contains 13 residues. The ends were cut back, 5 bases at V and 3 bases at J, with 10 bases in the middle. Germline CDR1 is SGHNT and CDR2 is YENEEA. The chain's CDR3 is CASSPRADTEAFF. The CDR3 DNA follows: TGTGCCAGCAGCCCCCGCGCCGACACTGAAGCTTTCTTT.

The gene calls are TRBV6-6 and TRBJ1-2, with D hard to call. The CDR3 contains 13 residues. The ends were cut back, 2 bases at V and 7 bases at J, with 11 bases in the middle. Germline V gene lookup returns CDR1 MNHNY and CDR2 SVGAGI (reference sequence). The CDR3 bases are TGTGCCAGCAGTTACCCGGCGGGGAGTGGCTACACCTTC. This translates into CASSYPAGSGYTF.

V gene TRBV7-8 combines with J gene TRBJ2-7; TRBD1 is a possible D gene (6 bases). V lost 5 bases to trimming and J lost 0 bases, with 14 bases between them. Germline CDR1 and CDR2: SGHVS and FQNEAQ. The CDR3 is 15 residues long. CDR3 residues: CASSIDRMSSYEQYF. The CDR3 region has the DNA TGTGCCAGCAGCATCGACAGGATGAGCTCCTACGAGCAGTACTTC. Full variable domain (remainder filled in from reference TRBV7-8 and TRBJ2-7): GAGVSQSPRYKVAKRGQDVALRCDPISGHVSLFWYQQALGQGPEFLTYFQNEAQLDKSGLPSDRFFAERPEGSVSTLKIQRTQQEDSAVYLCASSIDRMSSYEQYFGPGTRLTVT.

This chain uses TRBV7-6 with TRBJ2-1; D unresolved. Germline assignment: CDR1 SGHVS and CDR2 FNYEAQ. This CDR3 has 17 amino acids. The V end was cut by 1 base, the J end by 5 bases, with 18 bases between. The CDR3: CASSLVPERASDNEQFF. The CDR3, as DNA: TGTGCCAGCAGCTTAGTACCCGAGAGAGCGTCGGACAATGAGCAGTTCTTC.

V usage is TRBV5-6 and J usage is TRBJ2-2; TRBD1 might be the D (6 bases). Germline V gives CDR1 SGHDT, CDR2 YYEEEE. The CDR3 runs to 17 residues. Deletions cut 3 bases from V and 6 bases from J, with 21 bases between. The CDR3 bases are TGTGCCAGCAGCTCCCGAGGGACATCACTCAGGGCCGGGGAGCTGTTTTTT. It yields the protein CASSSRGTSLRAGELFF.

This clone was seen only once. This chain connects TRBV7-2 to TRBJ2-2, with no clear D. Trimming removed 2 bases at V and 6 bases at J, with 7 bases between. The CDR3 consists of 13 residues. CDR1 and CDR2 from the germline V gene are SGHTA and FQGNSA. CDR3 nucleotide sequence: TGTGCCAGCAGCTTATATTATGCCGGGGAGCTGTTTTTT. As protein: CASSLYYAGELFF.

The chain is built from TRBV11-2 and TRBJ2-1; 7 nucleotides line up with TRBD2. This CDR3 region has 12 residues. Germline lookup yields CDR1 SGHAT and CDR2 FQNNGV. J was trimmed by 9 bases and V by 1 base; bases with no gene match: 0. The DNA for the CDR3 is TGTGCCAGCAGCTTAGCGGGAGGTGAGCAGTTCTTC. Its translation: CASSLAGGEQFF.

V is TRBV6-1 and J is TRBJ1-3; 8 bases fit TRBD1. Trimming at V came to 7 bases and at J to 1 base, leaving 6 bases not matched to a gene. Germline values: CDR1 MNHNS, CDR2 SASEGT. CDR3 size: 15 residues. The CDR3 DNA is TGTGCCAGCAACCTGGACAGGGATTCTGGAAACACCATATATTTT. As protein: CASNLDRDSGNTIYF.

The gene calls are TRBV27 and TRBJ2-7; TRBD1 matches at 9 bases. Unmatched junction bases numbered 17, after V lost 3 bases and J lost 5 bases. The CDR3 extends over 18 amino acids. Germline CDR1 is MNHEY and CDR2 is SMNVEV (reference sequence). The CDR3 DNA follows: TGTGCCAGCAGTTTGAGGGGTGGTACCGGGACAGGGAGCCACGAGCAGTACTTC. It is translated as CASSLRGGTGTGSHEQYF.

The J gene is TRBJ1-1, the V gene TRBV6-1, with a tentative D call TRBD1 (5 bases). V dropped 5 bases and J dropped 3 bases, with 10 bases sitting between them. The CDR3 runs to 13 residues. The germline gives CDR1 MNHNS, CDR2 SASEGT. The CDR3 sequence is CASSPRGDTEAFF. The DNA of the CDR3 is TGTGCCAGCAGTCCAAGGGGCGACACTGAAGCTTTCTTT.

The chain recombines TRBV2 with TRBJ1-3; 8 bases line up with TRBD1. Trimming took 6 bases from V and 0 from J; bases not matched to a gene: 10. The length of the CDR3 is 17 residues. Germline-derived CDR1 and CDR2 are SNHLY and FYNNEI. This chain's CDR3 is CASRERTGQSSGNTIYF. The CDR3 coding sequence is TGTGCCAGCAGGGAAAGGACAGGGCAAAGCTCTGGAAACACCATATATTTT. Using reference TRBV2 and TRBJ1-3 for the parts outside the CDR3, the full variable domain is EPEVTQTPSHQVTQMGQEVILRCVPISNHLYFYWYRQILGQKVEFLVSFYNNEISEKSEIFDDQFSVERPDGSNFTLKIRSTKLEDSAMYFCASRERTGQSSGNTIYFGEGSWLTVV.

V and J are TRBV5-1 and TRBJ1-5; D is unresolved. The CDR3 contains 17 residues. The germline V gene has CDR1 SGHRS and CDR2 YFSETQ. Trimming took off 0 bases at V and 0 bases at J, with 13 bases between the two ends. CDR3 region: CASSLGPQRHSNQPQHF. The CDR3 region has the DNA TGCGCCAGCAGCTTGGGACCTCAGCGGCATAGCAATCAGCCCCAGCATTTT. Combining the CDR3 with reference TRBV5-1 and TRBJ1-5 gives the whole variable domain KAGVTQTPRYLIKTRGQQVTLSCSPISGHRSVSWYQQTPGQGLQFLFEYFSETQRNKGNFPGRFSGRQFSNSRSEMNVSTLELGDSALYLCASSLGPQRHSNQPQHFGDGTRLSIL.

The chain carries TRBV2 and TRBJ1-1; no clear D gene. CDR3 length: 14 amino acids. V lost 2 bases, J lost 6 bases, and 13 bases lay in between. Germline V gives CDR1 SNHLY, CDR2 FYNNEI. CDR3 coding DNA: TGTGCCAGCAGTGAAACCCTGGGAGTCGCTGAAGCTTTCTTT. Its translation: CASSETLGVAEAFF.

The table lists this clone with a count of one. The chain couples TRBV7-6 to TRBJ2-5, with D possibly being TRBD1 (6 bases). The CDR3 loop spans 13 amino acids. The germline V and J ends were trimmed by 7 bases and 5 bases, with 14 bases remaining between them. Germline V gene sequence: CDR1 SGHVS, CDR2 FNYEAQ. CDR3 nucleotide sequence: TGTGCCAGCACGACAGGTGGAGCGGAGACCCAGTACTTC. It specifies CASTTGGAETQYF.

The V gene is TRBV9, the J gene TRBJ2-5, with 10 bases aligning to TRBD2. V lost 3 bases and J lost 1; bases outside the gene matches: 3. The CDR3 contains 15 residues. Germline CDR1 reads SGDLS; CDR2 reads YYNGEE. The chain's CDR3 is CASSARTSGQETQYF. The DNA of the CDR3 is TGTGCCAGCAGCGCAAGGACTAGCGGCCAAGAGACCCAGTACTTC. The full variable domain, in which reference TRBV9 and TRBJ2-5 provide the parts outside the CDR3, is DSGVTQTPKHLITATGQRVTLRCSPRSGDLSVYWYQQSLDQGLQFLIQYYNGEERAKGNILERFSAQQFPDLHSELNLSSLELGDSALYFCASSARTSGQETQYFGPGTRLLVL.

This chain joins TRBV4-1 and TRBJ2-7; 7 nucleotides match TRBD1. Germline lookup yields CDR1 MGHRA and CDR2 YSYEKL. The CDR3 consists of 15 residues. The V gene end was trimmed by 4 bases and the J gene end by 2 bases; junction bases not matched to a gene: 8. CDR3: CASSLVDRVTYEQYF. As DNA, the CDR3 is TGCGCCAGCAGCCTGGTAGACAGGGTCACCTACGAGCAGTACTTC.

The rearrangement joins TRBV29-1 to TRBJ2-7, with 7 bases lining up with TRBD1. The V gene end was trimmed by 7 bases and the J gene end by 5 bases; junction bases not matched to a gene: 8. The CDR3 is 12 residues long. Per germline, CDR1 SQVTM and CDR2 ANQGSEA. The CDR3 spells CSATDRVDEQYF. As DNA, the CDR3 is TGCAGCGCCACAGACAGGGTGGACGAGCAGTACTTC.

The CDR3 sequence is CASILGAETDTQYF. The CDR3 DNA reads TGCGCCAGCATTCTTGGCGCGGAAACAGATACGCAGTATTTT. V and J are TRBV5-1 and TRBJ2-3, with D unresolved. Trimming pared 6 bases from V and 3 bases from J, leaving 14 bases between. Germline V gene lookup returns CDR1 SGHRS and CDR2 YFSETQ. The CDR3 runs to 14 residues.

This chain joins TRBV6-5 and TRBJ2-7; 8 positions match TRBD1. CDR1 and CDR2 (germline): MNHEY, SVGAGI. This CDR3 has 14 residues. The V and J ends lost 5 bases and 6 bases, in that order; junction bases with no gene match: 9. The CDR3 coding sequence is TGTGCCAGCAGTCACCGACAGGGGCCGGGCGAGCAGTACTTC. This translates into CASSHRQGPGEQYF.

The chain couples TRBV5-1 to TRBJ1-6, with 8 bases identical to TRBD1. Trimming took 5 bases from V and 0 from J; bases not matched to a gene: 4. From germline, CDR1 is SGHRS and CDR2 YFSETQ. The CDR3 is 16 residues long. The CDR3 region has the DNA TGCGCCAGCAGTACAGGGGGAAACTCCTATAATTCACCCCTCCACTTT. Residues: CASSTGGNSYNSPLHF.